What follows are 27 T cell receptor beta chains derived from one specimen sequenced in a study of blood T cell repertoires in COVID-19 (dated by TCRdb to between 2020 and 2021). Library method: the immunoSEQ multiplex PCR assay. TCRdb carries this immuneACCESS record with in-frame sequences only. Its versions omit some clonotypes, under half of them owing to an unresolved V gene in the studies checked, with the rest unexplained. Counted in this sample were approximately 360,000 clones; roughly 80% of them appeared once. Over 4.5% of the sample belongs to the ten largest clones. Material for sequencing was PBMCs or T cells enriched from blood (not recorded which). These receptors all come from a woman aged 50 to 60 who had recovered from COVID-19.

The gene calls are TRBV5-8 and TRBJ2-1; 7 bases are a match to TRBD1. The CDR3 contains 18 residues. V shed 0 bases and J 4 bases; nucleotides not matched to a gene: 13. Germline CDR1 SGHTS, CDR2 YDEGEE. The CDR3 region has the DNA TGTGCCAGCAGCTTGGCAGTCATCGACAGGGCTATTTACAATGAGCAGTTCTTC. Its translation: CASSLAVIDRAIYNEQFF.

The chain links TRBV6-5 to TRBJ1-1, with D unresolved. This CDR3 contains 13 residues. V lost 7 bases and J lost 2, with 11 bases in between. Germline V gives CDR1 MNHEY, CDR2 SVGAGI. The CDR3 sequence is CASTLYSNTEAFF. Written as DNA, the CDR3 is TGTGCCAGCACCCTTTACAGTAACACTGAAGCTTTCTTT.

The chain combines TRBV2 with TRBJ2-1; D is unresolved. V was pared by 2 bases and J by 8 bases, with 13 bases between. CDR3 length equals 14 residues. Germline V CDR1 and CDR2: SNHLY, FYNNEI. The CDR3 sequence is CASSEPRRSHEQFF. CDR3 in DNA: TGTGCCAGCAGTGAACCTAGAAGATCCCATGAGCAGTTCTTC. The full variable domain, with the rest looked up from reference TRBV2 and TRBJ2-1, is EPEVTQTPSHQVTQMGQEVILRCVPISNHLYFYWYRQILGQKVEFLVSFYNNEISEKSEIFDDQFSVERPDGSNFTLKIRSTKLEDSAMYFCASSEPRRSHEQFFGPGTRLTVL.

This chain joins TRBV12-3 or TRBV12-4 and TRBJ1-3; D is ambiguous. This CDR3 has 13 amino acids. Trimming removed 2 bases from V and 7 bases from J, with 9 bases in between. This chain's CDR3 is CASSLTTENTIYF. CDR3 in DNA: TGTGCCAGCAGTTTAACAACGGAGAACACCATATATTTT.

The V and J genes are TRBV25-1 and TRBJ2-5, with 7 positions matching TRBD2. V dropped 1 base and J dropped 5; count of bases not matched to a gene: 4. Germline V gene data show CDR1 as MGHDK and CDR2 as SYGVNS. This CDR3 contains 14 residues. The DNA for the CDR3 is TGTGCCAGCAGTGAATTGGGAGCGGGGGAGACCCAGTACTTC. Translation gives CASSELGAGETQYF.

V is TRBV5-1 and J is TRBJ1-2; the D is unclear. Looked up from germline, CDR1 is SGHRS and CDR2 is YFSETQ. The V and J ends lost 0 bases and 7 bases respectively, with 13 bases between them. CDR3 length: 14 amino acids. CDR3 residues: CASSLGGPNRGYTF. The CDR3 DNA reads as TGCGCCAGCAGCTTGGGTGGGCCGAACCGTGGCTACACCTTC.

Concerning this clone itself: This sample also contains other DNA sequences that code for the same CDR3. V is TRBV7-9 and J is TRBJ2-1; 7 positions match TRBD2. This CDR3 region has 15 residues. Trimming cost V 1 base and J 1 base; bases outside gene matches: 1. Looked up from germline, CDR1 is SEHNR and CDR2 is FQNEAQ (reference sequence). The DNA of the CDR3 is TGTGCCAGCAGCTTAGTTAGCGGGTCCTACAATGAGCAGTTCTTC. It encodes CASSLVSGSYNEQFF. Complete variable domain (other parts from reference TRBV7-9 and TRBJ2-1): DTGVSQNPRHKITKRGQNVTFRCDPISEHNRLYWYRQTLGQGPEFLTYFQNEAQLEKSRLLSDRFSAERPKGSFSTLEIQRTEQGDSAMYLCASSLVSGSYNEQFFGPGTRLTVL.

This rearrangement joins TRBV19 to TRBJ1-2; D gene unclear. With 4 bases removed from V and 7 bases from J, the gap between germline ends came to 10 bases. There are 12 residues in the CDR3. Germline V CDR1 and CDR2: LNHDA, SQIVND (reference sequence). In nucleotides, the CDR3 is TGTGCCAGTAGTACGGGAGGTAGTGGCTACACCTTC. This translates into CASSTGGSGYTF. The full variable domain, with the rest looked up from reference TRBV19 and TRBJ1-2, is DGGITQSPKYLFRKEGQNVTLSCEQNLNHDAMYWYRQDPGQGLRLIYYSQIVNDFQKGDIAEGYSVSREKKESFPLTVTSAQKNPTAFYLCASSTGGSGYTFGSGTRLTVV.

The V and J genes are TRBV3-1 (or the pseudogene TRBV3-2) and TRBJ1-2, with D possibly TRBD1 on 5 matching bases. Germline V gene lookup returns CDR1 LGHDT and CDR2 YNNKEL (reference sequence). CDR3 length equals 16 residues. The V and J ends lost 2 bases and 8 bases respectively, with 21 bases between them. This CDR3 reads CASSQRPGLLSGGYTF. CDR3 coding DNA: TGTGCCAGCAGCCAACGTCCGGGACTTCTCTCGGGGGGCTACACCTTC.

The rearrangement joins TRBV5-1 to TRBJ1-1; 7 bases are shared with TRBD1. Looked up from germline, CDR1 is SGHRS and CDR2 is YFSETQ. The trim removed 1 base at V and 5 bases at J, leaving 8 bases unmatched. The CDR3 has 15 amino acids. CDR3 protein: CASSLSQGIGTEAFF. The CDR3 bases are TGCGCCAGCAGCTTGTCACAGGGGATTGGGACTGAAGCTTTCTTT.

The rearrangement uses TRBV29-1 and TRBJ2-1; 8 nucleotides match TRBD2. Germline lookup yields CDR1 SQVTM and CDR2 ANQGSEA. The CDR3 runs 14 residues. J lost 6 bases, V lost 6 bases, and 10 bases had no gene match. The CDR3 nucleotides read TGCAGCGTCCCCCCGGGACTAGGGGTCAATGAGCAGTTCTTC. Encoded protein: CSVPPGLGVNEQFF.

The chain links TRBV7-8 to TRBJ1-4; tentatively, D is TRBD1 (5 bases). Deletions cut 1 base from V and 1 base from J, with 22 bases between. CDR1 is SGHVS and CDR2 is FQNEAQ in the germline V gene. This CDR3 spans 20 amino acids. CDR3 sequence (DNA): TGTGCCAGCAGCTTAGAAGCGCCTCGGTGGGGCGGAGAAACTAATGAAAAACTGTTTTTT. It specifies CASSLEAPRWGGETNEKLFF.

CDR3 sequence: CASSFPGDDEQFF. CDR3 bases: TGTGCCAGCAGCTTTCCAGGGGACGATGAGCAGTTCTTC. The chain combines TRBV9 with TRBJ2-1, with D perhaps matching TRBD1 (6 bases). Germline V gene data show CDR1 as SGDLS and CDR2 as YYNGEE. V was shortened by 4 bases and J by 8 bases, with 13 bases between the two germline ends. This CDR3 region has 13 residues. Full variable domain (missing parts from reference TRBV9 and TRBJ2-1): DSGVTQTPKHLITATGQRVTLRCSPRSGDLSVYWYQQSLDQGLQFLIQYYNGEERAKGNILERFSAQQFPDLHSELNLSSLELGDSALYFCASSFPGDDEQFFGPGTRLTVL.

The chain carries TRBV2 and TRBJ2-2, with TRBD2 matching 10 bases. The CDR3 sequence is 14 residues long. Germline lookup yields CDR1 SNHLY and CDR2 FYNNEI. The V segment lost 7 bases and the J segment 7 bases; nucleotides outside the gene matches: 6. The CDR3 region is CASNEREGVGELFF. Written as DNA, the CDR3 is TGTGCCAGCAATGAGCGGGAGGGAGTCGGGGAGCTGTTTTTT.

This sequence joins TRBV9 and TRBJ1-3; TRBD1 might be the D (5 bases). Trimming cost V 3 bases and J 0 bases, with 10 bases left between them. The CDR3 spans 15 residues. CDR1 is SGDLS and CDR2 is YYNGEE in the germline V gene. The CDR3 nucleotides are TGTGCCAGCAGCGCCAGGGATTTCTCTGGAAACACCATATATTTT. Its protein product is CASSARDFSGNTIYF.

The chain recombines TRBV5-1 with TRBJ2-1; D perhaps matches TRBD1 (6 bases). Trimming took off 1 base at V and 3 bases at J, with 14 bases between the two ends. The CDR3 runs 16 residues. Germline CDR1 SGHRS, CDR2 YFSETQ. The CDR3 bases are TGCGCCAGCAGCTTGTCGACAGGTACAGACTACAATGAGCAGTTCTTC. Its protein product is CASSLSTGTDYNEQFF.

The chain joins TRBV4-3 to TRBJ2-7, with a possible D match to TRBD2 (5 bases). The germline V gene has CDR1 LGHNA and CDR2 YSLEER. The CDR3 is 14 amino acids. V lost 1 base to trimming and J lost 2 bases, with 9 bases between them. The CDR3 nucleotides are TGCGCCAGCAGCCAAGCGGGAACAACCTACGAGCAGTACTTC. Translation: CASSQAGTTYEQYF.

V and J are TRBV29-1 and TRBJ2-5; 9 bases line up with TRBD1. The ends lost 6 bases at V and 5 bases at J; junction bases unmatched: 10. The germline V gene encodes CDR1 SQVTM and CDR2 ANQGSEA. The CDR3 length is 14 residues. The CDR3 nucleotides are TGCAGCGTAGCCGCCGGGACAGGGAGGGAGACCCAGTACTTC. Protein sequence: CSVAAGTGRETQYF.

This clone came up a few times. The chain employs TRBV7-8 and TRBJ2-1; TRBD2 aligns across 8 bases. The CDR3 consists of 17 residues. Germline assignment: CDR1 SGHVS and CDR2 FQNEAQ. The V and J ends lost 7 bases and 0 bases, in that order; junction bases with no gene match: 11. In DNA, the CDR3 is TGTGCCAGCATTCTAGGCGGGGGGACGAGCTCCTACAATGAGCAGTTCTTC. Its translation: CASILGGGTSSYNEQFF.

A remark on this clone: A read error may account for a junction end that differs from germline. This CDR3 is CSVEGPGDRAGEAFF. The CDR3 coding sequence is TGCAGCGTGGAAGGACCGGGGGACAGGGCCGGTGAAGCTTTCTTT. V is TRBV29-1 and J is TRBJ1-1, with 9 bases that match TRBD1. Germline lookup yields CDR1 SQVTM and CDR2 ANQGSEA. CDR3 length equals 15 residues. Supplemented by reference TRBV29-1 and TRBJ1-1, the full variable domain reads SAVISQKPSRDICQRGTSLTIQCQVDSQVTMMFWYRQQPGQSLTLIATANQGSEATYESGFVIDKFPISRPNLTFSTLTVSNMSPEDSSIYLCSVEGPGDRAGEAFFGQGTRLTVV.

The chain employs TRBV5-1 and TRBJ1-2, with D tentatively TRBD1 (5 bases). The V gene lost 6 bases and the J gene lost 0 bases, with 15 bases spanning the gap. This CDR3 region has 15 residues. Germline V gene data show CDR1 as SGHRS and CDR2 as YFSETQ. Here the CDR3 DNA reads TGCGCCAGCAATCTGGGGCAGGGCCCTAACTATGGCTACACCTTC. It encodes CASNLGQGPNYGYTF.

This sequence joins TRBV11-2 and TRBJ2-1, with D maybe TRBD2 (5 bases). V gave up 1 base and J gave up 5 bases, with 18 bases separating them. This CDR3 is 17 amino acids long. The germline V gene has CDR1 SGHAT and CDR2 FQNNGV. The CDR3 DNA follows: TGTGCCAGCAGCTTAGGGTCGTGGGAGCGTCGCCACAATGAGCAGTTCTTC. It encodes CASSLGSWERRHNEQFF.

The V gene is TRBV27, the J gene TRBJ2-7; 7 bases map to TRBD1. The germline CDR1 and CDR2 sequences are MNHEY and SMNVEV (reference sequence). Unmatched junction bases numbered 17, after V lost 2 bases and J lost 7 bases. The CDR3 has 17 amino acids. CDR3 sequence reads: CASSLAIGVRQGAEQYF. Here the CDR3 DNA reads TGTGCCAGCAGTTTAGCCATAGGGGTAAGACAGGGCGCGGAGCAGTACTTC.

V and J are TRBV11-3 and TRBJ2-1; the match to TRBD2 covers 8 bases. The ends lost 5 bases at V and 5 bases at J; junction bases unmatched: 5. The CDR3 contains 14 residues. Germline lookup yields CDR1 SGHNT and CDR2 YENEEA. The CDR3 sequence: CASSVSGGNNEQFF. CDR3 sequence (DNA): TGTGCCAGCAGCGTCAGCGGGGGAAACAATGAGCAGTTCTTC.

This rearrangement joins TRBV19 to TRBJ2-5; TRBD2 might be the D (6 bases). From germline, CDR1 is LNHDA and CDR2 SQIVND (reference sequence). Between the trimmed V and J ends, which lost 5 bases and 0 bases, there was a span of 13 bases. This CDR3 contains 15 residues. CDR3 bases: TGTGCCAGTAGTTCGGCAGGAGGGTACCAAGAGACCCAGTACTTC. It translates to CASSSAGGYQETQYF.

CDR3 protein: CASSLQDLSEAFF. CDR3 coding DNA: TGCGCCAGCAGCTTACAGGATCTCTCTGAAGCTTTCTTT. The V and J genes are TRBV5-1 and TRBJ1-1, with D perhaps matching TRBD1 (5 bases). The CDR3 runs to 13 residues. Trimming shortened V by 2 bases and J by 6 bases, and 11 bases separated the two germline ends. Germline V gives CDR1 SGHRS, CDR2 YFSETQ.

The chain has TRBV7-3 and TRBJ2-2; D is possibly TRBD2 (6 bases). V was cut by 5 bases and J by 5 bases, with 18 bases left in between. Germline V CDR1 and CDR2: SGHTA, FQGTGA. This CDR3 region has 16 residues. CDR3 DNA sequence: TGTGCCAGCAGCCCCCTGGGACGGGGGAGGACCGGGGAGCTGTTTTTT. It translates to CASSPLGRGRTGELFF.